A selection of T cell receptor beta chains follows, all from one sample in a study of CD8+ T cells in alopecia areata. Only in-frame clones appear in the TCRdb table, and some are missing; sequencing was by immunoSEQ multiplex PCR. Seen here are some 110,000 clones, under 60% observed once, and the top ten hold 12%. The source material was CD8+ T cells sorted from blood, sampled at week 24, from a patient treated with tofacitinib. These receptors all stem from a human donor with alopecia areata. CDR3s include the opening cysteine and the closing phenylalanine or tryptophan. The order of the fields is V gene, CDR3 length, D gene, J gene, clone size, CDR3 DNA, CDR3 protein. A D gene is named only where the DNA matches it firmly. The size of a clone is reported for some rows only, either as once, few or many, or as a class for expanded clones.

>TRBV6-5|14|TRBD1|TRBJ2-2|.
TGTGCCAGCAGTGCCACAGGGGAGACCGGGGAGCTGTTTTTT
CASSATGETGELFF
>TRBV4-1|15|.|TRBJ2-5|.
TGCGCCAGCAGCCAAGACACAGGCGAGGGAGAGACCCAGTACTTC
CASSQDTGEGETQYF
>TRBV27|14|TRBD1|TRBJ2-7|few
TGTGCCAGCAGTTTAACCGGGACAGGGGGCGAGCAGTACTTC
CASSLTGTGGEQYF
>TRBV2|15|TRBD1|TRBJ2-7|.
TGTGCCAGCAGTGAGTTTCGGGACAGCTCCTACGAGCAGTACTTC
CASSEFRDSSYEQYF
>TRBV30|17|TRBD1|TRBJ2-7|.
TGTGCCTGGAGTGACCCTTACCGGGACAGGGGTTACCACGAGCAGTACTTC
CAWSDPYRDRGYHEQYF
>TRBV5-6|15|TRBD1|TRBJ2-7|.
TGTGCCAGCAGCTCGGAGGGACAGGGGAACTACGAGCAGTACTTC
CASSSEGQGNYEQYF
>TRBV27|13|.|TRBJ2-1|.
TGTGTCAGCAGTTTCATCGGGGACGATGAGCAGTTCTTC
CVSSFIGDDEQFF
>TRBV5-6|15|TRBD1|TRBJ1-1|.
TGTGCCAGCAGCTTGGGGGCGGGGACAGGTCACTCAGCTTTCTTT
CASSLGAGTGHSAFF
>TRBV14|13|.|TRBJ2-7|.
TGTGCCAGCAGCCAAGATTCAAAAAGCGAGCAGTACTTC
CASSQDSKSEQYF
>TRBV7-2|16|.|TRBJ1-3|few
TGTGCCAGCAGCCCCAGCTCCCGTTACTCTGGAAACACCATATATTTT
CASSPSSRYSGNTIYF
>TRBV27|14|.|TRBJ2-4|.
TGTGCCAGCAGTTATCGGGGCGGGCGGGACATTCAGTACTTC
CASSYRGGRDIQYF
>TRBV27|12|.|TRBJ2-7|few
TGTGCCAGCCGCGGGGCCCGGCGGGAGCAGTACTTC
CASRGARREQYF
>TRBV30|15|.|TRBJ1-6|.
TGTGCCTGGAGTGATGGGGGCTCCTATAATTCACCCCTCCACTTT
CAWSDGGSYNSPLHF
>TRBV30|11|.|TRBJ2-1|.
TGTGCCTGGGGGTCGAGAAATGAGCAGTTCTTC
CAWGSRNEQFF
>TRBV14|14|TRBD1|TRBJ2-7|.
TGTGCCAGCAGCGGTCCGGACAGGCCCTACGAGCAGTACTTC
CASSGPDRPYEQYF
>TRBV10-3|14|TRBD1|TRBJ1-1|.
TGTGCCATCAGTGATGGACAGGCGTTCACTGAAGCTTTCTTT
CAISDGQAFTEAFF
>TRBV13|14|.|TRBJ2-1|.
TGTGCCAGCAGCCCGGAGAGCTCCTACAATGAGCAGTTCTTC
CASSPESSYNEQFF
>TRBV27|14|TRBD1|TRBJ2-7|.
TGTGCCAGCAGTCAACAGGGGGCCTCCTACGAGCAGTACTTC
CASSQQGASYEQYF
>TRBV9|13|.|TRBJ1-1|.
TGTGCCAGCAGCGTAGGTACCCTCACTGAAGCTTTCTTT
CASSVGTLTEAFF
>TRBV11-2|11|TRBD2|TRBJ2-3|.
TGTGCCAGCAGCTTAGCGGGGGGGCAGTATTTT
CASSLAGGQYF
>TRBV4-1|15|TRBD1|TRBJ2-7|few
TGCGCCAGCAGCCAGACCGGGACAGCCCCCTACGAGCAGTACTTC
CASSQTGTAPYEQYF
>TRBV20-1|11|.|TRBJ2-2|.
TGCAGTGCTTACAACACCGGGGAGCTGTTTTTT
CSAYNTGELFF
>TRBV6-5|12|.|TRBJ2-5|.
TGTGCCAGCAGTTCCAATAAAGAGACCCAGTACTTC
CASSSNKETQYF
>TRBV7-9|14|.|TRBJ2-7|.
TGTGCCAGCAGCTTTCTGGACAGCGCCTACGAGCAGTACTTC
CASSFLDSAYEQYF
>TRBV4-1|14|TRBD1|TRBJ2-5|.
TGCGCCAGCAGCCAAGCCGGACAGGAAGAGACCCAGTACTTC
CASSQAGQEETQYF
>TRBV4-3|16|.|TRBJ2-5|.
TGCGCCAGCAGCCAAGATTGGGGGGCTGGCCAAGAGACCCAGTACTTC
CASSQDWGAGQETQYF
>TRBV11-2|12|.|TRBJ2-7|few
TGTGCCAGCAGCTTACTGGCCTACGAGCAGTACTTC
CASSLLAYEQYF
>TRBV18|14|.|TRBJ2-7|.
TGTGCCAGCTCACCGGCTGACGGACCCTACGAGCAGTACTTC
CASSPADGPYEQYF
>TRBV15|12|.|TRBJ2-2|.
TGTGCCACCAAAGGGGGCACCGGGGAGCTGTTTTTT
CATKGGTGELFF
>TRBV28|14|.|TRBJ1-4|few
TGTGCCAGCAGTTTACGAGGGGGTCGGGAAAAACTGTTTTTT
CASSLRGGREKLFF
>TRBV7-6|17|.|TRBJ2-5|.
TGTGCCAGCAGCTTAGGTCTCTTCCCGGGACCCCAAGAGACCCAGTACTTC
CASSLGLFPGPQETQYF
>TRBV11-2|19|.|TRBJ1-1|few
TGTGCCAGCAGCTTAAGTCCCGTGAGCCCAAGAAACATGAACACTGAAGCTTTCTTT
CASSLSPVSPRNMNTEAFF
>TRBV16|13|.|TRBJ2-7|.
TGTGCCAGCAGCCAACACATCTCCTACGAGCAGTACTTC
CASSQHISYEQYF
>TRBV13|13|.|TRBJ2-7|.
TGTGCCAGCAGCATTGAGGGGGGCTACGAGCAGTACTTC
CASSIEGGYEQYF
>TRBV27|14|TRBD1|TRBJ1-1|once
TGTGCCAGCAGCAAGGACAGGGTGAACACTGAAGCTTTCTTT
CASSKDRVNTEAFF
>TRBV29-1|12|.|TRBJ2-7|few
TGCAGCGTTGAAAGGGGTTCCTACGAGCAGTACTTC
CSVERGSYEQYF
>TRBV4-1|15|TRBD1|TRBJ1-2|.
TGCGCCAGCAGCTTCGGACAGGAAGCTAACTATGGCTACACCTTC
CASSFGQEANYGYTF
>TRBV7-9|12|.|TRBJ2-7|.
TGTGCCAGCAGCTTAGGGGGAGGCGAGCAGTACTTC
CASSLGGGEQYF
>TRBV5-6|16|.|TRBJ1-1|.
TGTGCCAGCAGCCCCCCCGGGGAAGGGGTGAACACTGAAGCTTTCTTT
CASSPPGEGVNTEAFF
>TRBV4-3|13|.|TRBJ2-5|.
TGCGCCAGCAGCCAGCCCCCGGACGAGACCCAGTACTTC
CASSQPPDETQYF